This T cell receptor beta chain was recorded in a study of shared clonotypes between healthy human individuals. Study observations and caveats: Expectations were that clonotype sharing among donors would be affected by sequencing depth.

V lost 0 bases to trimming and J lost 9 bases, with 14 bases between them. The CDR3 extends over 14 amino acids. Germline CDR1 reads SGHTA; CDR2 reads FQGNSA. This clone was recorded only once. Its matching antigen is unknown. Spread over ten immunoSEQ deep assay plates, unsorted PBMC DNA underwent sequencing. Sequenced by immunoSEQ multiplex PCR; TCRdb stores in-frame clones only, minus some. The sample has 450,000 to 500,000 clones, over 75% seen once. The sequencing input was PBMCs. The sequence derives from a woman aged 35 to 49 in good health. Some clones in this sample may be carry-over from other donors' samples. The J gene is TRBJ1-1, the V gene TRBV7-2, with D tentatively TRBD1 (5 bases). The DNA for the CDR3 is TGTGCCAGCAGCTTAGCGTCAGGGAGTCTGCAAGCTTTCTTT. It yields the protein CASSLASGSLQAFF.